Listed below are T cell receptor beta chains from one sample, sequenced in a study of blood T cells in healthy people across ages. TCRdb passed the 5' RACE reads through MiXCR, listing each CDR3 protein once. The profile shows 850,000 to 950,000 distinct CDR3 sequences, more than 25% of them singletons. The sequenced material came from blood. These receptors came from a woman of 80 years or more in good health. Each CDR3 is given with its conserved first and last residue. D genes are given only for firm matches. Size values are once, few and many counts, or a class for expanded clones, and some rows have none.

clone_size j_call d_call v_call cdr3_aa cdr3_nt
NA TRBJ2-7 NA TRBV7-2 CASSLQVSSSYEQYF TGTGCCAGCAGCTTGCAGGTGTCGAGCTCCTACGAGCAGTACTTC
few TRBJ2-2 TRBD2 TRBV5-1 CASSLGGRSTGELFF TGCGCCAGCAGCTTGGGCGGGAGAAGCACCGGGGAGCTGTTTTTT
few TRBJ2-6 NA TRBV3-1 CASSQEYLESSSGANVRTF TGTGCCAGCAGCCAAGAATATCTTGAGTCGAGCTCTGGGGCCAACGTCCGGACTTTC
NA TRBJ1-2 TRBD1 TRBV5-1 CVSSLGQGAEGYGYTF TGCGTCAGCAGCCTGGGACAGGGGGCAGAGGGCTATGGCTACACCTTC
many TRBJ2-5 TRBD2 TRBV29-1 CSVGASGGHFQETQYF TGCAGCGTTGGGGCTAGCGGGGGGCACTTCCAAGAGACCCAGTACTTC
few TRBJ2-7 TRBD1 TRBV7-2 CASSRGQGPYEQYF TGTGCCAGCAGTCGCGGACAGGGTCCCTACGAGCAGTACTTC
NA TRBJ2-7 NA TRBV2 CASSVRTASETRYF TGTGCCAGCAGTGTCCGGACGGCGTCGGAGACCCGGTACTTC
many TRBJ1-1 TRBD1 TRBV4-3 CASSPRGGAGGEAFF TGCGCCAGCAGCCCCAGGGGGGGTGCAGGGGGTGAAGCTTTCTTT
NA TRBJ1-2 TRBD1 TRBV18 CASSNPGQGIYGYTF TGTGCCAGCTCAAACCCGGGACAGGGGATCTATGGCTACACCTTC
many TRBJ1-5 NA TRBV6-6 CASSPSGRSINQPQHF TGTGCCAGCAGCCCCTCGGGACGGAGCATAAATCAGCCCCAGCATTTT
NA TRBJ2-7 NA TRBV7-2 CASSWTPTYEQYF TGTGCCAGCAGCTGGACACCAACCTACGAGCAGTACTTC
NA TRBJ1-1 NA TRBV6-2/TRBV6-3 CASMRQMNTEAFF TGTGCCAGCATGAGACAAATGAACACTGAAGCTTTCTTT
once TRBJ2-3 NA TRBV12-3/TRBV12-4 CASTRVGGSSTDTQYF TGTGCCAGCACCCGTGTTGGGGGGTCTAGCACAGATACGCAGTATTTT
few TRBJ1-2 NA TRBV5-1 CASSPTPPLGYTF TGCGCCAGCAGCCCGACCCCCCCGTTGGGCTACACCTTC
many TRBJ2-6 NA TRBV6-2/TRBV6-3 CASSFSMGLGSGATGANVLTF TGTGCCAGCAGTTTTAGCATGGGCCTCGGATCGGGTGCGACTGGGGCCAACGTCCTGACTTTC
few TRBJ2-5 NA TRBV19 CASKDRNRQQETQYF TGTGCCAGTAAGGACAGAAACAGGCAGCAAGAGACCCAGTACTTC
few TRBJ1-5 NA TRBV7-8 CASSLGGAGAQHF TGTGCCAGCAGCTTAGGTGGGGCGGGGGCCCAGCATTTT
many TRBJ1-2 NA TRBV20-1 CSARVGPGNNYGYTF TGCAGTGCTAGAGTTGGCCCGGGCAATAACTATGGCTACACCTTC
many TRBJ1-2 NA TRBV7-2 CASSSGAGEYGYTF TGTGCCAGCAGCTCGGGGGCAGGGGAATATGGCTACACCTTC
few TRBJ1-1 TRBD1 TRBV12-3/TRBV12-4 CASSLTGGKSAEAFF TGTGCCAGCAGCCTGACAGGGGGCAAAAGCGCTGAAGCTTTCTTT
many TRBJ2-5 NA TRBV7-2 CASSSTLAETQYF TGTGCCAGCAGTTCTACCCTGGCAGAGACCCAGTACTTC
many TRBJ2-1 NA TRBV2 CASSPPGTRGGNEQFF TGTGCCAGCAGCCCCCCTGGGACAAGGGGTGGGAATGAGCAGTTCTTC
many TRBJ1-5 NA TRBV7-2 CASSPGRTGQPQHF TGTGCCAGCAGCCCAGGACGAACGGGTCAGCCCCAGCATTTT
many TRBJ2-6 NA TRBV30 CAWSWANVLTF TGTGCCTGGAGTTGGGCCAACGTCCTGACTTTC
many TRBJ2-5 NA TRBV15 CATSRDRRRGGETQYF TGTGCCACCAGCAGAGATCGTCGCAGGGGGGGAGAGACCCAGTACTTC
few TRBJ1-6 TRBD1 TRBV6-5 CASSSRDRGSPLHF TGTGCCAGCAGTTCCCGGGACAGGGGCTCACCCCTCCACTTT
NA TRBJ2-1 NA TRBV20-1 CSGMSGHPSYNEQFF TGCAGTGGCATGTCCGGCCACCCCTCCTACAATGAGCAGTTCTTC
many TRBJ2-7 NA TRBV6-2/TRBV6-3 CASRRTGRGYEQYF TGTGCCAGCAGAAGGACTGGAAGGGGTTACGAGCAGTACTTC
many TRBJ2-7 NA TRBV10-3 CAISLSTRSYEQYF TGTGCCATCAGTCTTTCCACGAGATCCTACGAGCAGTACTTC
many TRBJ2-5 NA TRBV4-1 CASSQVLGSETQYF TGCGCCAGCAGCCAAGTGTTAGGATCAGAGACCCAGTACTTC
many TRBJ2-1 NA TRBV2 CASSEAGTEQFF TGTGCCAGCAGCGAAGCTGGGACTGAGCAGTTCTTC
many TRBJ2-7 TRBD1 TRBV7-9 CASSLGTGTEQYF TGTGCCAGCAGCCTTGGGACAGGGACCGAGCAGTACTTC
many TRBJ2-1 NA TRBV4-1 CASSQDRGASSYNEQFF TGCGCCAGCAGCCAAGATCGAGGGGCCAGTTCCTACAATGAGCAGTTCTTC
NA TRBJ1-5 NA TRBV2 CASNLRGQPRHF TGTGCCAGCAACCTGAGGGGTCAGCCCCGGCATTTT
many TRBJ2-7 NA TRBV6-2/TRBV6-3 CASSYRTHSYEQYF TGTGCCAGCAGTTATCGGACCCACTCCTACGAGCAGTACTTC
many TRBJ1-2 NA TRBV4-3 CASSQDLMYNYGYTF TGCGCCAGCAGCCAAGATCTTATGTACAACTATGGCTACACCTTC
NA TRBJ1-5 NA TRBV27 CASSLRSEGVQPQHF TGTGCCAGCAGTTTAAGGAGCGAGGGGGTCCAGCCCCAGCATTTT
many TRBJ2-1 TRBD2 TRBV20-1 CSARSGLAGGSSYNEQFF TGCAGTGCTAGATCAGGACTAGCGGGGGGGAGCTCCTACAATGAGCAGTTCTTC
few TRBJ1-1 NA TRBV5-8 CASSLAQQLFNTEAFF TGTGCCAGCAGCTTGGCGCAACAGCTCTTCAACACTGAAGCTTTCTTT
many TRBJ2-4 NA TRBV20-1 CSARTGVFDKNIQYF TGCAGTGCTAGAACCGGGGTCTTCGACAAAAACATTCAGTACTTC
many TRBJ2-7 TRBD2 TRBV7-2 CASSLGLAGAEQYF TGTGCCAGCAGCCTGGGACTAGCGGGGGCCGAGCAGTACTTC